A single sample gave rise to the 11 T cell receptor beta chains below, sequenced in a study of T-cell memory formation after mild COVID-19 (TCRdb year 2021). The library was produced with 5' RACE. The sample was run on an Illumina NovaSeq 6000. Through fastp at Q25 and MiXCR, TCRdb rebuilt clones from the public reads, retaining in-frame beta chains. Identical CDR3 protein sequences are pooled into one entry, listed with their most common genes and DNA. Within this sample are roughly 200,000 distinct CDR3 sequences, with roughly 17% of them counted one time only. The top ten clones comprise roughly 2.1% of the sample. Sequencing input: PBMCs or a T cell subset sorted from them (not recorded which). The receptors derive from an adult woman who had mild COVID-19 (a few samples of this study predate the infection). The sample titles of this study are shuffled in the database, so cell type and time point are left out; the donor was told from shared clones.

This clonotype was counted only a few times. CDR3 amino acids: CASSPARGGGSNEQFF. The CDR3 coding sequence is TGTGCCAGCAGCCCAGCGAGGGGGGGAGGAAGCAATGAGCAGTTCTTC. The rearrangement joins TRBV7-6 to TRBJ2-1, with a weak D call TRBD2 (7 bases). Trimming shortened V by 5 bases and J by 6 bases, and 20 bases separated the two germline ends. The germline V gene encodes CDR1 SGHVS and CDR2 FNYEAQ. The CDR3 has 16 residues.

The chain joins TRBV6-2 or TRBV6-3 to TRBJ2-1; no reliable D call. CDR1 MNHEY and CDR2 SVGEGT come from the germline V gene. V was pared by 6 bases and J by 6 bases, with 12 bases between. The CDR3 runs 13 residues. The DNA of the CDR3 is TGTGCCAGCAGCCCCTGGGGATCCAATGAGCAGTTCTTC. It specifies CASSPWGSNEQFF.

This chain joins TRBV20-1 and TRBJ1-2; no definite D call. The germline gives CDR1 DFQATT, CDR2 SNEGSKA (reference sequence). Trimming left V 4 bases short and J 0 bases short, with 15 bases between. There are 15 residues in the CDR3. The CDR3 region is CSAKEGRGANYGYTF. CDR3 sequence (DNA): TGCAGTGCTAAAGAGGGTAGAGGAGCTAACTATGGCTACACCTTC.

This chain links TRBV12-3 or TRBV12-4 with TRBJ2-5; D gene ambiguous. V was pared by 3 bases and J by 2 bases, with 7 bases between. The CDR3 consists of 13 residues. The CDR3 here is CASSFAQQETQYF. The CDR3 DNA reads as TGTGCCAGCAGTTTTGCACAGCAAGAGACCCAGTACTTC.

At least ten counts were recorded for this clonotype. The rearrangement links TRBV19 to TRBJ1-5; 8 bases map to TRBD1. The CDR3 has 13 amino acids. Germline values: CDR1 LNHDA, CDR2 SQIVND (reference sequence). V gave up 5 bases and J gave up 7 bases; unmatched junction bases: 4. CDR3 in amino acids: CASSQGARQPQHF. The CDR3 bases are TGTGCCAGTAGTCAGGGGGCTCGGCAGCCCCAGCATTTT.

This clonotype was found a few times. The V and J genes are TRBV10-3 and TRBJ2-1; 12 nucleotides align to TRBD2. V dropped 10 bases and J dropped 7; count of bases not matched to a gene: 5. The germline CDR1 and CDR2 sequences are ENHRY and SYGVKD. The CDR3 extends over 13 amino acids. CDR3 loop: CATSGRELNEQFF. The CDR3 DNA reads TGTGCCACTAGCGGGAGGGAATTGAATGAGCAGTTCTTC.

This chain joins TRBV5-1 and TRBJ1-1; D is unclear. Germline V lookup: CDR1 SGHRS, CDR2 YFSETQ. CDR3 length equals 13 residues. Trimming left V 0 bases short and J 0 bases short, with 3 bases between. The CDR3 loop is CASSLDVNTEAFF. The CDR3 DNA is TGCGCCAGCAGCTTGGACGTGAACACTGAAGCTTTCTTT.

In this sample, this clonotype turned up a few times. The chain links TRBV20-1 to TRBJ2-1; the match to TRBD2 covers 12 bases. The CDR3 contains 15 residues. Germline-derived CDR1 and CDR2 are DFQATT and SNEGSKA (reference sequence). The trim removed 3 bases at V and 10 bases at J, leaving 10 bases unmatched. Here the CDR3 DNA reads TGCAGTGCTAGGGACCCGACTAGCGGGAGTGGGGAGCAGTTCTTC. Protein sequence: CSARDPTSGSGEQFF.

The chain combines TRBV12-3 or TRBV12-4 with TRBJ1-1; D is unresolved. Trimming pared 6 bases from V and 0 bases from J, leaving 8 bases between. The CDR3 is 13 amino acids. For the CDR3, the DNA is TGTGCCAGCAGCCGCCTCTTGAACACTGAAGCTTTCTTT. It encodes CASSRLLNTEAFF.

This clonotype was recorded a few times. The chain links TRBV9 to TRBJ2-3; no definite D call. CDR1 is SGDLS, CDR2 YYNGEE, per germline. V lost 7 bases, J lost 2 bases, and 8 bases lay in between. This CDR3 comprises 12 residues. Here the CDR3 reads CASGSFTDTQYF. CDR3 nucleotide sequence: TGTGCCAGCGGGTCGTTCACAGATACGCAGTATTTT.

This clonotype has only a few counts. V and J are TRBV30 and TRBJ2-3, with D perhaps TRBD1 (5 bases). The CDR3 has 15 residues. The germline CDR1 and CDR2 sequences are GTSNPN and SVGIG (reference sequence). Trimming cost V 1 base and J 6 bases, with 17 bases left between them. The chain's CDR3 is CAWSGPDRLGDTQYF. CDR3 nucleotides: TGTGCCTGGAGTGGACCTGACAGATTGGGTGATACGCAGTATTTT.